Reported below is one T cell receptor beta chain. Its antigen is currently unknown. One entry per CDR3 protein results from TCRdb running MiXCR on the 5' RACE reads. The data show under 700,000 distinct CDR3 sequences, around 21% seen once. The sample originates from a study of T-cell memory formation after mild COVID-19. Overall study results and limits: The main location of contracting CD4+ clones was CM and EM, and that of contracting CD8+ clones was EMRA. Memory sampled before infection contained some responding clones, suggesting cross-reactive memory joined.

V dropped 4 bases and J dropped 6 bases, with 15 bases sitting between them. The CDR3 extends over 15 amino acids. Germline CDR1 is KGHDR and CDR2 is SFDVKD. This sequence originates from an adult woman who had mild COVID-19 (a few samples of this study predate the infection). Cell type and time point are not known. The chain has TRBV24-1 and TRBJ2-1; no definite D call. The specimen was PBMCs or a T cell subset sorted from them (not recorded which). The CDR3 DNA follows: TGTGCCACCAGTGACCATTCCGACCCCTCCAATGAGCAGTTCTTC. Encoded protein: CATSDHSDPSNEQFF.